This TCR beta chain originates from a study of blood T cell repertoires in COVID-19. The CDR3 is made up of 14 amino acids. Germline-derived CDR1 and CDR2 are SGDLS and YYNGEE. Losses at the gene ends were 3 bases for V and 3 bases for J; bases not matched to a gene: 2. This clone was detected once. The assay was immunoSEQ multiplex PCR, and TCRdb's table has in-frame clones only and misses some. The sample has 100,000 to 150,000 clones, about 88% seen once. The sample taken for sequencing was peripheral blood. The TCR comes from a woman aged 80 or older with acute or convalescent COVID-19. This chain links TRBV9 with TRBJ1-4; 7 bases align to TRBD1. The CDR3 sequence: CASSGQGPNEKLFF. CDR3 bases: TGTGCCAGCAGCGGACAGGGACCTAATGAAAAACTGTTTTTT.